One sample yielded the 16 T cell receptor beta chains listed below, sequenced in a study of blood T cells in healthy people across ages. Through a sample-barcoded 5' primer and a J-beta primer mix, a second PCR was run for roughly 7 to 11 cycles. TCRdb reanalysed the 5' RACE reads using MiXCR and keeps one entry per CDR3 protein. This table has fewer than 1,000,000 distinct CDR3 sequences, about 46% appearing once. The source material was blood. The receptors come from a man older than 75 in good health.

This clonotype was picked up many times. This CDR3 is CSVVAGVRNEQFF. The CDR3 DNA follows: TGCAGCGTTGTAGCAGGGGTTCGCAATGAGCAGTTCTTC. The chain has TRBV29-1 and TRBJ2-1; a possible D gene is TRBD1 (6 bases). CDR3 size: 13 residues. V was trimmed by 4 bases and J by 6 bases, leaving 13 bases between them. The germline CDR1 and CDR2 sequences are SQVTM and ANQGSEA.

DNA of the CDR3: TGTGCCAGCAGTTTGGTCCCAGGGACTGGTGCCTCCTACGAGCAGTACTTC. It is translated as CASSLVPGTGASYEQYF. The rearrangement links TRBV28 to TRBJ2-7, with D perhaps TRBD2 (6 bases). V gave up 3 bases and J gave up 0 bases, with 18 bases separating them. The V gene's germline CDR1 is MDHEN and CDR2 SYDVKM. The CDR3 has 17 residues.

The rearrangement joins TRBV7-2 to TRBJ2-2; no clear D. V lost 1 base and J lost 3, with 12 bases in between. Germline V gene lookup returns CDR1 SGHTA and CDR2 FQGNSA. The length of the CDR3 is 16 residues. The CDR3 here is CASSLVITGDTGELFF. The CDR3 nucleotides are TGTGCCAGCAGCTTAGTGATAACTGGGGACACCGGGGAGCTGTTTTTT.

This clonotype has more than one count but fewer than ten. The chain couples TRBV4-2 to TRBJ2-5; D ambiguous. This CDR3 has 13 residues. CDR1 LGHNA and CDR2 YNFKEQ come from the germline V gene. The ends were cut back, 0 bases at V and 4 bases at J, with 6 bases in the middle. The CDR3 here is CASSQDIRETQYF. The CDR3 DNA sequence: TGTGCCAGCAGCCAAGACATCCGAGAGACCCAGTACTTC.

The rearrangement joins TRBV24-1 to TRBJ1-4; D is uncertain. Trimming removed 4 bases at V and 7 bases at J, with 9 bases between. Germline V gives CDR1 KGHDR, CDR2 SFDVKD. The CDR3 has 13 amino acids. The CDR3: CATSDGPSEKLFF. The CDR3 DNA reads TGTGCCACCAGTGACGGGCCAAGTGAAAAACTGTTTTTT.

J is TRBJ2-5 and V is TRBV29-1; perhaps TRBD1 as D (5 bases). The DNA end is a closer match to TRBJ2-4, so the J assignment may be wrong. The germline gives CDR1 SQVTM, CDR2 ANQGSEA. This CDR3 has 14 residues. CDR3 loop: CSVGQGGSKNIQYF. For the CDR3, the DNA is TGCAGCGTTGGTCAGGGTGGTTCCAAAAACATTCAGTACTTC.

The chain combines TRBV20-1 with TRBJ2-1; 11 nucleotides match TRBD2. This CDR3 comprises 15 residues. Per the germline V gene, CDR1 is DFQATT and CDR2 is SNEGSKA (reference sequence). V was clipped by 6 bases and J by 7 bases; unmatched bases: 11. The CDR3 region has the DNA TGCAGTGCGGGTCTAGCGGGAGGAATTAGGAATGAGCAGTTCTTC. Encoded protein: CSAGLAGGIRNEQFF.

This clonotype was seen only a few times. This chain links TRBV30 with TRBJ2-1; 9 bases match TRBD2. The germline V gene encodes CDR1 GTSNPN and CDR2 SVGIG (reference sequence). The length of the CDR3 is 14 residues. V shed 7 bases and J 2 bases; nucleotides not matched to a gene: 6. CDR3 protein: CASYKREAYNEQFF. The CDR3 DNA is TGTGCCTCCTATAAGCGGGAGGCCTACAATGAGCAGTTCTTC.

V is TRBV5-1 and J is TRBJ1-4; 7 nucleotides match TRBD1. V lost 4 bases, J lost 0 bases, and 3 bases stayed unmatched. Per the germline V gene, CDR1 is SGHRS and CDR2 is YFSETQ. The CDR3 is made up of 15 amino acids. CDR3 region: CASSIGTATNEKLFF. As DNA, the CDR3 is TGCGCCAGCAGCATCGGGACAGCAACTAATGAAAAACTGTTTTTT.

The rearrangement uses TRBV2 and TRBJ2-1; 13 bases match TRBD2. After removal of 7 bases from V and 12 bases from J, the junction contained 9 bases not matched to a gene. The germline gives CDR1 SNHLY, CDR2 FYNNEI. This CDR3 is 14 amino acids long. CDR3 residues: CASNTGTSGIWQFF. CDR3 sequence (DNA): TGTGCCAGCAATACCGGGACTAGCGGGATATGGCAGTTCTTC.

The CDR3 sequence is CASRVDDNYGYTF. The CDR3 DNA reads TGTGCCAGCAGGGTAGATGATAACTATGGCTACACCTTC. V and J are TRBV28 and TRBJ1-2, with D hard to call. Germline CDR1 and CDR2: MDHEN and SYDVKM. Deletions cut 6 bases from V and 1 base from J, with 9 bases between. This CDR3 spans 13 amino acids.

This clonotype has only a few counts. The chain carries TRBV5-1 and TRBJ1-4; D possibly corresponds to TRBD1 (5 bases). Germline values: CDR1 SGHRS, CDR2 YFSETQ. V shed 0 bases and J shed 7 bases, with 16 bases lying between them. The CDR3 loop spans 16 amino acids. CDR3 sequence (DNA): TGCGCCAGCAGCTTGGATTATGGGGCTCGTGGTGAAAAACTGTTTTTT. This gives the protein CASSLDYGARGEKLFF.

A few counts support this clonotype. This sequence may be a read error, since a much larger clone differs from it by one base. J is TRBJ2-1 and V is TRBV9, with D hard to call. The end of the DNA is better explained by TRBJ2-7, so the J call may be wrong. The V gene's germline CDR1 is SGDLS and CDR2 YYNGEE. This CDR3 is built from 16 residues. The chain's CDR3 is CASSAAQSNSYNEQYF. In nucleotides, the CDR3 is TGTGCCAGCAGTGCGGCACAGTCTAACTCCTACAATGAGCAGTACTTC.

The chain combines TRBV12-3 or TRBV12-4 with TRBJ2-1; 8 bases are shared with TRBD1. J was trimmed by 12 bases and V by 5 bases; bases with no gene match: 6. The CDR3 spans 12 residues. CDR3 sequence: CASSPTGTGQFF. Written as DNA, the CDR3 is TGTGCCAGCAGTCCTACCGGGACAGGGCAGTTCTTC.

As concerns this clonotype: This may stem from a read error, because a much larger clone lies one nucleotide away. The chain is built from TRBV29-1 and TRBJ2-7; 12 bases align to TRBD2. CDR1 is SQVTM, CDR2 ANQGSEA, per germline. The junction had 9 bases not matched to a gene; V was cut back by 8 bases and J by 7 bases. The CDR3 has 13 residues. CDR3 residues: CSTGLAGRGEQYF. CDR3 DNA: TGCAGCACCGGACTAGCGGGAAGGGGAGAGCAGTACTTC.

For this clonotype: A much larger clone lies one base from this, so it may be a read error. The chain couples TRBV20-1 to TRBJ2-3; D gene unclear. Germline V CDR1 and CDR2: DFQATT, SNEGSKA (reference sequence). The CDR3 has 13 amino acids. The CDR3 coding sequence is TGCAGTGCTGGAGAGATTGACACAGATACGCAGTATTTT. As protein: CSAGEIDTDTQYF.